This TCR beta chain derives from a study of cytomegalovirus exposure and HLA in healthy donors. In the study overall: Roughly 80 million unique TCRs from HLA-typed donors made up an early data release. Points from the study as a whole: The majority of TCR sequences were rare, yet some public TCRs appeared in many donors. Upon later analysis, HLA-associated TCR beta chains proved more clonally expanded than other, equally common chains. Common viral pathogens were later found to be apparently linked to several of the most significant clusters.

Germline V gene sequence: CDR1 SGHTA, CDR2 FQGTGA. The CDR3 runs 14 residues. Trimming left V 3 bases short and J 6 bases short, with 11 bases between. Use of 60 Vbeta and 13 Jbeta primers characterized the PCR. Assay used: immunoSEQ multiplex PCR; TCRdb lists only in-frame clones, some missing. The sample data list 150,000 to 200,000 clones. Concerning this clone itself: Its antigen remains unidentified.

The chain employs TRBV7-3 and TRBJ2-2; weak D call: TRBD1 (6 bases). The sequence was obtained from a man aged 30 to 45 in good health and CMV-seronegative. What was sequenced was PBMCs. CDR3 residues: CASSFSGESGELFF. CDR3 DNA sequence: TGTGCCAGCAGCTTCTCAGGGGAGTCCGGGGAGCTGTTTTTT.